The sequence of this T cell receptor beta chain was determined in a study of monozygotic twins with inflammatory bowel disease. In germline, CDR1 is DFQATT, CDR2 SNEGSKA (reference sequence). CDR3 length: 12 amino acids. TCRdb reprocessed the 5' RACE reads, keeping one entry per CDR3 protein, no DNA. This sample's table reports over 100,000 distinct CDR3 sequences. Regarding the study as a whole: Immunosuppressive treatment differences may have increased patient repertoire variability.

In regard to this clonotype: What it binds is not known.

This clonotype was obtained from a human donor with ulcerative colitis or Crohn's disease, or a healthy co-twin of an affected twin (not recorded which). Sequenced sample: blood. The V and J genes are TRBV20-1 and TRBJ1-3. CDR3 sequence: CSAGDSGNTIYF.